Below, 21 T cell receptor beta chains from the same sample are listed, as sequenced in a study of metastatic and nonmetastatic thyroid tumors. Thyroid surgery took place with no prior treatment in any patient. TCRdb re-analyzed the PCR reads using MiXCR. There are around 35,000 clones in the sample; approximately 18% occur only once, and approximately 5.6% lies in the top ten. Sequencing input: blood. Receptor source: a male donor with papillary thyroid cancer or a benign thyroid nodule (not recorded which). Some clones in this sample may be carry-over from other donors' samples.

J is TRBJ2-7 and V is TRBV27, with TRBD2 matching over 12 bases. The CDR3 is 15 residues long. Germline V gene lookup returns CDR1 MNHEY and CDR2 SMNVEV (reference sequence). After removal of 6 bases from V and 4 bases from J, the junction contained 7 bases not matched to a gene. The CDR3 region has the DNA TGTGCCAGCAGCCTAGCGGGAGGGCCAGGTTACGAGCAGTACTTC. Protein sequence: CASSLAGGPGYEQYF.

The V and J genes are TRBV5-4 and TRBJ2-4, with a tentative D call TRBD2 (5 bases). The CDR3 is 14 residues long. Germline V lookup: CDR1 SGHNT, CDR2 YYREEE (reference sequence). V lost 3 bases and J lost 0, with 7 bases in between. In DNA form, the CDR3 reads TGTGCCAGCAGCTGGGCGGGAGCCAAAAACATTCAGTACTTC. Its translation: CASSWAGAKNIQYF.

This clone was counted at least ten times. A much larger clone lies a single base off, so this may be a read error. The V gene is TRBV30, the J gene TRBJ2-1; D may be TRBD1 or TRBD2 (5 bases each). The CDR3 spans 14 residues. Germline V CDR1 and CDR2: GTSNPN, SVGIG (reference sequence). CDR3 region: CAWSVFGAYSEQFF. The CDR3 DNA follows: TGTGCCTGGAGTGTATTCGGGGCCTACAGTGAGCAGTTCTTC.

In its sample, this clone was seen many times. The CDR3 DNA follows: TGTGCCAGCAGCCCAGCCGGGCAAGAGACCCAGTACTTC. It specifies CASSPAGQETQYF. This chain links TRBV11-3 with TRBJ2-5, with D uncertain. The CDR3 length is 13 residues. The V gene lost 5 bases and the J gene lost 2 bases, with 9 bases spanning the gap. Germline V gene sequence: CDR1 SGHNT, CDR2 YENEEA.

This clone was detected many times. The same CDR3 is also encoded by other DNA sequences in this sample. V usage is TRBV20-1 and J usage is TRBJ1-2, with a weak D call TRBD1 (6 bases). CDR3 length: 13 amino acids. Trimming cost V 0 bases and J 3 bases, with 8 bases left between them. CDR1 is DFQATT and CDR2 is SNEGSKA in the germline V gene (reference sequence). The CDR3 sequence is CSAREPGDYGYTF. CDR3 in DNA: TGCAGTGCTAGAGAACCAGGGGACTATGGCTACACCTTC.

The chain recombines TRBV2 with TRBJ1-5, with TRBD1 as a possible D gene (7 bases). The closer fit of TRBJ2-3 to the DNA end suggests the J call may be wrong. Germline CDR1 and CDR2: SNHLY and FYNNEI. The CDR3 totals 15 residues. CDR3 region: CARSPQRAGGQPQYF. As DNA, the CDR3 is TGTGCCAGAAGCCCCCAGCGGGCAGGGGGACAGCCCCAGTATTTT.

This clone showed up many times. V is TRBV4-2 and J is TRBJ2-5; 12 bases fit TRBD2. The trim removed 3 bases at V and 5 bases at J, leaving 7 bases unmatched. CDR1 is LGHNA, CDR2 YNFKEQ, per germline. The CDR3 runs to 16 residues. In DNA form, the CDR3 reads TGTGCCAGCAGCCAGAGACTAGCGGGAGAGGGGGAGACCCAGTACTTC. Amino acid sequence: CASSQRLAGEGETQYF.

This clone was detected ten times or more. The J gene is TRBJ2-7, the V gene TRBV7-2; unclear D gene. The germline V gene encodes CDR1 SGHTA and CDR2 FQGNSA. This CDR3 comprises 14 residues. Trimming stripped 2 bases from V and 2 bases from J, with 10 bases between. The chain's CDR3 is CASSLLGSAYEQYF. The CDR3 nucleotides are TGTGCCAGCAGCTTATTAGGGTCGGCCTACGAGCAGTACTTC.

The V and J genes are TRBV11-2 and TRBJ2-1; 7 bases agree with TRBD1. There are 15 residues in the CDR3. CDR1 is SGHAT and CDR2 is FQNNGV in the germline V gene. V lost 5 bases and J lost 7; bases outside the gene matches: 11. Here the CDR3 DNA reads TGTGCCAGCAGCATGACAGGGCTGTTGGGGAATGAGCAGTTCTTC. Translation: CASSMTGLLGNEQFF. Complete variable domain (other parts from reference TRBV11-2 and TRBJ2-1): EAGVAQSPRYKIIEKRQSVAFWCNPISGHATLYWYQQILGQGPKLLIQFQNNGVVDDSQLPKDRFSAERLKGVDSTLKIQPAKLEDSAVYLCASSMTGLLGNEQFFGPGTRLTVL.

In its sample, this clone was seen many times. The chain combines TRBV7-2 with TRBJ1-5; a weak D match, TRBD1 (5 bases). Germline CDR1 SGHTA, CDR2 FQGNSA. This CDR3 contains 11 residues. The V end was cut by 5 bases, the J end by 9 bases, with 8 bases between. CDR3 nucleotide sequence: TGTGCCAGCAGCCCTGGGGGGCCCCAGCATTTT. Translation gives CASSPGGPQHF.

The chain links TRBV24-1 to TRBJ2-5, with D possibly being TRBD1 (5 bases). The CDR3 consists of 12 residues. The germline V gene encodes CDR1 KGHDR and CDR2 SFDVKD. The V and J ends lost 9 bases and 8 bases respectively, with 15 bases between them. This chain's CDR3 is CATRGRDETQYF. CDR3 DNA sequence: TGTGCCACCCGAGGCAGGGATGAAACCCAGTACTTC.

The chain joins TRBV30 to TRBJ1-6; perhaps TRBD1 as D (5 bases). Between the trimmed V and J ends, which lost 4 bases and 8 bases, there was a span of 15 bases. Germline CDR1 and CDR2: GTSNPN and SVGIG (reference sequence). The CDR3 length is 14 residues. This CDR3 is CAWNRGRGDSPLHF. The CDR3 nucleotides are TGTGCCTGGAATCGTGGAAGGGGAGATTCACCCCTCCACTTT.

There are many counts of this clone. J is TRBJ2-7 and V is TRBV7-3, with 9 bases aligning to TRBD1. Germline V gene sequence: CDR1 SGHTA, CDR2 FQGTGA. V was pared by 10 bases and J by 6 bases, with 10 bases of the junction left unmatched. The length of the CDR3 is 13 residues. Here the CDR3 reads CATSWDRDSEQYF. CDR3 bases: TGTGCCACCTCATGGGACAGGGATAGCGAGCAGTACTTC. The full variable domain, in which reference TRBV7-3 and TRBJ2-7 provide the parts outside the CDR3, is GAGVSQTPSNKVTEKGKYVELRCDPISGHTALYWYRQSLGQGPEFLIYFQGTGAADDSGLPNDRFFAVRPEGSVSTLKIQRTERGDSAVYLCATSWDRDSEQYFGPGTRLTVT.

The sample holds many counts of this clone. This CDR3 is CASRWTPGAEQETQYF. In nucleotides, the CDR3 is TGTGCCAGCAGATGGACACCCGGGGCGGAACAAGAGACCCAGTACTTC. The chain links TRBV6-1 to TRBJ2-5, with D perhaps TRBD1 or TRBD2 (5 bases each). The CDR3 extends over 16 amino acids. Germline CDR1 is MNHNS and CDR2 is SASEGT. Trimming took 6 bases from V and 2 from J, leaving 19 bases between them.

This clone was seen at least ten times. This chain uses TRBV5-1 with TRBJ2-5, with D possibly matching TRBD1 (6 bases). Trimming pared 0 bases from V and 1 base from J, leaving 13 bases between. Germline assignment: CDR1 SGHRS and CDR2 YFSETQ. This CDR3 comprises 16 residues. Here the CDR3 DNA reads TGCGCCAGCAGCTTGGCCTTTACAGGGCTCCAAGAGACCCAGTACTTC. It yields the protein CASSLAFTGLQETQYF.

The sample holds many counts of this clone. The CDR3 loop is CASSRGAGSPLHF. As DNA, the CDR3 is TGTGCCAGCAGTCGTGGAGCCGGGTCACCCCTCCACTTT. This sequence joins TRBV27 and TRBJ1-6; D remains unclear. The CDR3 contains 13 residues. Trimming stripped 5 bases from V and 10 bases from J, with 12 bases between. Looked up from germline, CDR1 is MNHEY and CDR2 is SMNVEV (reference sequence).

V gene TRBV20-1 combines with J gene TRBJ2-1; no clear D gene. Germline V gives CDR1 DFQATT, CDR2 SNEGSKA (reference sequence). V was shortened by 2 bases and J by 5 bases, with 13 bases between the two germline ends. The CDR3 is 14 residues long. CDR3 region: CSARLDGLDNEQFF. CDR3 sequence (DNA): TGCAGTGCTAGACTGGATGGGCTGGACAATGAGCAGTTCTTC.

This clone was observed a few times. The chain couples TRBV6-1 to TRBJ1-2; D ambiguous. CDR1 MNHNS and CDR2 SASEGT come from the germline V gene. This CDR3 region has 16 residues. The germline V and J ends were trimmed by 6 bases and 5 bases, with 22 bases remaining between them. The CDR3 DNA reads as TGTGCCAGCAGGGGTTACGACCTCCCCAGTGATTATGGCTACACCTTC. It translates to CASRGYDLPSDYGYTF.

The CDR3 reads CASSLYPGLYGYTF. CDR3 coding DNA: TGTGCCAGCAGCTTATACCCCGGATTGTATGGCTACACCTTC. V and J are TRBV7-2 and TRBJ1-2; D is unresolved. The CDR3 loop spans 14 amino acids. Germline V gene sequence: CDR1 SGHTA, CDR2 FQGNSA. The V end lost 2 bases, the J end lost 5 bases, and 12 bases lay between the germline ends.

This clone has a count of ten or more. The chain employs TRBV5-1 and TRBJ2-1; 7 bases align to TRBD2. Per the germline V gene, CDR1 is SGHRS and CDR2 is YFSETQ. CDR3 length: 11 residues. The CDR3 nucleotides read TGCGCTCTGGCGGGAGACAATGAGCAGTTCTTC. This sequence encodes CALAGDNEQFF.

This clone was recorded at least ten times. This sequence joins TRBV5-1 and TRBJ1-2; D gene uncertain. This CDR3 is 15 amino acids long. Between the trimmed V and J ends, which lost 4 bases and 1 base, there was a span of 14 bases. Germline V gene sequence: CDR1 SGHRS, CDR2 YFSETQ. The CDR3 DNA follows: TGCGCCAGCAGCACCCTTAAGCCCAATAACTATGGCTACACCTTC. This encodes CASSTLKPNNYGYTF.